Below, 7 T cell receptor beta chains from the same sample are listed, as sequenced in a study of blood T cell repertoires in COVID-19. The data were produced by immunoSEQ multiplex PCR, yet TCRdb's version contains in-frame clones alone and is incomplete. Of about 260,000 clones listed, about 81% were seen once; the top ten hold approximately 4%. Sample: PBMCs or T cells enriched from blood (not recorded which). The source is a man aged 25-40 years with acute COVID-19.

This sequence joins TRBV5-1 and TRBJ2-5; D gene unclear. Deletions cut 1 base from V and 5 bases from J, with 6 bases between. Germline values: CDR1 SGHRS, CDR2 YFSETQ. CDR3 length equals 12 residues. CDR3 protein: CASSLSPETQYF. In DNA form, the CDR3 reads TGCGCCAGCAGCTTGAGCCCGGAGACCCAGTACTTC.

The rearrangement uses TRBV24-1 and TRBJ2-1, with D perhaps TRBD1 (5 bases). This CDR3 region has 16 residues. V was cut by 1 base and J by 10 bases, with 19 bases left in between. The germline V gene encodes CDR1 KGHDR and CDR2 SFDVKD. CDR3 loop: CATSDLYGALKREQFF. CDR3 coding DNA: TGTGCCACCAGTGATTTATATGGGGCCCTAAAAAGGGAGCAGTTCTTC.

This chain connects TRBV28 to TRBJ1-2, with D hard to call. Germline assignment: CDR1 MDHEN and CDR2 SYDVKM. CDR3 length: 13 amino acids. Trimming cost V 6 bases and J 0 bases, with 8 bases left between them. CDR3 residues: CASRGQTNYGYTF. In nucleotides, the CDR3 is TGTGCCAGCAGGGGCCAGACTAACTATGGCTACACCTTC.

The V and J genes are TRBV6-6 and TRBJ1-1, with a weak D call TRBD1 (6 bases). Trimming stripped 5 bases from V and 6 bases from J, with 19 bases between. Germline CDR1 is MNHNY and CDR2 is SVGAGI (reference sequence). This CDR3 is built from 15 residues. CDR3 nucleotide sequence: TGTGCCAGCAGTCGAACAGGGAGTAAAGGCGCTGAAGCTTTCTTT. This encodes CASSRTGSKGAEAFF.

This chain joins TRBV7-6 and TRBJ2-4; 8 nucleotides agree with TRBD2. J was trimmed by 10 bases and V by 1 base; bases with no gene match: 3. Germline V gene lookup returns CDR1 SGHVS and CDR2 FNYEAQ. This CDR3 spans 13 amino acids. The CDR3 is CASSLGRGEIQYF. CDR3 nucleotides: TGTGCCAGCAGCTTAGGGCGGGGGGAGATTCAGTACTTC.

DNA of the CDR3: TGTGCCAGTAGTATCGGAGCATGGTATGGCTACACCTTC. Its protein is CASSIGAWYGYTF. This sequence joins TRBV19 and TRBJ1-2; unclear D gene. The ends were cut back, 3 bases at V and 5 bases at J, with 10 bases in the middle. This CDR3 region has 13 residues. CDR1 is LNHDA, CDR2 SQIVND, per germline (reference sequence).

This clone appeared a single time. The J gene is TRBJ2-7, the V gene TRBV3-1 (or the pseudogene TRBV3-2); 7 nucleotides agree with TRBD1. CDR1 is LGHDT, CDR2 YNNKEL, per germline (reference sequence). V gave up 4 bases and J gave up 3 bases; unmatched junction bases: 9. This CDR3 has 15 amino acids. CDR3 region: CASSPAGTEHYEQYV. For the CDR3, the DNA is TGTGCCAGCAGCCCAGCCGGGACAGAACACTACGAGCAGTACGTC.